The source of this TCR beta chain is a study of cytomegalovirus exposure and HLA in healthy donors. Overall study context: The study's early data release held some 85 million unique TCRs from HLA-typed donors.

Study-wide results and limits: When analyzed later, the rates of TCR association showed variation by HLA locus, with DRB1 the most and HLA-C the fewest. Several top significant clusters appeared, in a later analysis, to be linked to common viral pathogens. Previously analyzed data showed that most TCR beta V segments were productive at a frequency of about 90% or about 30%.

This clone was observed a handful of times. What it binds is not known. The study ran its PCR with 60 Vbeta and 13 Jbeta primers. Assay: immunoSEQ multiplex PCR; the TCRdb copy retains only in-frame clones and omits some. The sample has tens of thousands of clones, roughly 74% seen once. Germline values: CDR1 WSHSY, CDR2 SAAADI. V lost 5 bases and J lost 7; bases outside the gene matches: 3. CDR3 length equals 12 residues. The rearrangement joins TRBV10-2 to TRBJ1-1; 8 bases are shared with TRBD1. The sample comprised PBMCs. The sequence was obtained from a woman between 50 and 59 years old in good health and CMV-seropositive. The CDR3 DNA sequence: TGCGCCAGCAGTCCCGGACAGGGTGAAGCTTTCTTT. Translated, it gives CASSPGQGEAFF.